The TCR beta chain under discussion was sequenced for a study of T cells after yellow fever vaccination. Study background: Preparation used SMART-Seq v4 Ultra Low Input for the low-cell-number fractions.

The study made its TCR cDNA through 5'RACE template switching. That step introduced a universal primer site along with UMIs. One entry per CDR3 protein, called by TCRdb with MiXCR from the 5' RACE reads. The sample contains 620,000 or so distinct CDR3 sequences, roughly an eighth of which appear only once. This clonotype was detected a few times. Its target is not known. Study-level findings and limits: Only a minor proportion of clonotypes was detected across both CD4 and CD8 compartments.

This receptor was taken from a man aged 30 to 39 who received the YFV17D yellow fever vaccine. Specimen: PBMCs, collected on the day of the yellow fever booster vaccination.

Here the CDR3 reads CASRSGQGSEQYF. CDR3 in DNA: TGTGCCAGCAGGTCGGGTCAAGGGAGCGAGCAGTACTTC. The chain has TRBV12-3 or TRBV12-4 and TRBJ2-7, with a possible D match to TRBD2 (5 bases). CDR3 length equals 13 residues. Trimming stripped 6 bases from V and 6 bases from J, with 15 bases between.